These T cell receptor beta chains were read from a single sample in a study of T cell changes during pregnancy in multiple sclerosis. Only in-frame clones appear in the TCRdb table, and some are missing; sequencing was by immunoSEQ multiplex PCR. This table holds about 20,000 clones, 75% to 90% found once. The specimen comprised CD8+ T cells from peripheral blood mononuclear cells, sampled after pregnancy. These receptors came from a female donor in good health, enrolled as a control in a pregnancy study. Each CDR3 is given without its conserved first and last residue. Each record gives: J gene, V gene, CDR3 protein.

J gene: TRBJ2-7; V gene: TRBV30; CDR3 protein: AWRGSLRHEQY
J gene: TRBJ1-5; V gene: TRBV19; CDR3 protein: ASTTGTGGNQPQH
J gene: TRBJ2-7; V gene: TRBV10-1; CDR3 protein: ASSTKRCEQY
J gene: TRBJ2-5; V gene: TRBV9; CDR3 protein: ASSVTGDQETQY
J gene: TRBJ1-1; V gene: TRBV11-1; CDR3 protein: ASSWNMGQRNTEAF
J gene: TRBJ2-2; V gene: TRBV7-9; CDR3 protein: ASSPVGGAVSGELF
J gene: TRBJ2-7; V gene: TRBV13; CDR3 protein: ASSLEGASYEQY
J gene: TRBJ1-1; V gene: TRBV19; CDR3 protein: ASSMDRGVSTEAF
J gene: TRBJ2-7; V gene: TRBV27; CDR3 protein: ASSFSSTGEQY
J gene: TRBJ2-7; V gene: TRBV19; CDR3 protein: ASSMGLYEQY
J gene: TRBJ2-7; V gene: TRBV18; CDR3 protein: ASSMGTAYEQY
J gene: TRBJ2-7; V gene: TRBV5-6; CDR3 protein: ASSLGWGGRALEQY
J gene: TRBJ2-7; V gene: TRBV6-5; CDR3 protein: ASSFGGEQY
J gene: TRBJ2-3; V gene: TRBV11-2; CDR3 protein: ASSLVASWDTQY
J gene: TRBJ1-4; V gene: TRBV23-1; CDR3 protein: AKQGAPQEKLF
J gene: TRBJ1-2; V gene: TRBV19; CDR3 protein: ASSPGTGGDSYGYT
J gene: TRBJ2-7; V gene: TRBV6-1; CDR3 protein: ASSLTGVSYEQY
J gene: TRBJ2-5; V gene: TRBV7-2; CDR3 protein: ASSSSGGRQETQY
J gene: TRBJ2-2; V gene: TRBV28; CDR3 protein: ASSFLAGGSNTGELF
J gene: TRBJ1-1; V gene: TRBV7-9; CDR3 protein: ASSSELGGGSEAF
J gene: TRBJ1-2; V gene: TRBV6-4; CDR3 protein: ASLQGGGYT